Following are 25 T cell receptor beta chains from one sample sequenced in a study of T cells in narcolepsy. Profiled with immunoSEQ multiplex PCR; TCRdb holds only in-frame clones, not every one. The repertoire holds about 40,000 clones, with approximately 88% as singletons. The specimen sequenced was CD45RA- memory CD4+ T cells from PBMCs. The receptors stem from a human donor with narcolepsy.

The rearrangement joins TRBV4-3 to TRBJ2-7; D may be TRBD1 or TRBD2 (5 bases each). V was pared by 1 base and J by 0 bases, with 13 bases between. CDR3 length: 16 residues. Germline V gene data show CDR1 as LGHNA and CDR2 as YSLEER. The CDR3 coding sequence is TGCGCCAGCAGCCAAGCGGGGCCCCCTCTCTCCTACGAGCAGTACTTC. Translation gives CASSQAGPPLSYEQYF.

This clone came up once. The chain recombines TRBV9 with TRBJ1-1, with 7 bases matching TRBD1. The V segment lost 2 bases and the J segment 8 bases; nucleotides outside the gene matches: 6. This CDR3 is 13 amino acids long. The germline CDR1 and CDR2 sequences are SGDLS and YYNGEE. The CDR3 is CASSVRGGGEAFF. The CDR3, as DNA: TGTGCCAGCAGCGTTAGAGGGGGCGGAGAAGCTTTCTTT.

The rearrangement uses TRBV6-5 and TRBJ2-5, with 11 bases matching TRBD1. CDR3 size: 15 residues. The junction had 7 bases not matched to a gene; V was cut back by 5 bases and J by 5 bases. The V gene's germline CDR1 is MNHEY and CDR2 SVGAGI. The DNA for the CDR3 is TGTGCCAGCAGTGCCGGGACAGGGGGGGTCGAGACCCAGTACTTC. Translated, it gives CASSAGTGGVETQYF.

The CDR3 sequence: CASSLDRASPLHF. DNA of the CDR3: TGTGCCAGCAGCTTAGATAGGGCCTCACCCCTCCACTTT. V gene TRBV13 combines with J gene TRBJ1-6; unclear D gene. CDR3 size: 13 residues. Germline lookup yields CDR1 PRHDT and CDR2 FYEKMQ (reference sequence). With 1 base removed from V and 10 bases from J, the gap between germline ends came to 8 bases. The variable domain in full, with the rest retrieved from reference TRBV13 and TRBJ1-6, is AAGVIQSPRHLIKEKRETATLKCYPIPRHDTVYWYQQGPGQDPQFLISFYEKMQSDKGSIPDRFSAQQFSDYHSELNMSSLELGDSALYFCASSLDRASPLHFGNGTRLTVT.

The CDR3 DNA reads as TGTGCCAGCAGCAGACAGGGTCTCTCTAGCTACACCTTC. Its translation: CASSRQGLSSYTF. The chain recombines TRBV5-6 with TRBJ1-2; TRBD1 aligns across 7 bases. The CDR3 sequence is 13 residues long. Losses at the gene ends were 4 bases for V and 9 bases for J; bases not matched to a gene: 9. The V gene's germline CDR1 is SGHDT and CDR2 YYEEEE.

V usage is TRBV19 and J usage is TRBJ2-3, with 9 bases lining up with TRBD2. The CDR3 loop spans 18 amino acids. V shed 5 bases, J shed 1 base, and the junction held 13 bases outside the gene matches. Germline lookup yields CDR1 LNHDA and CDR2 SQIVND (reference sequence). The CDR3 nucleotides read TGTGCCAGTAGTCCCAGAGCGGGGGGCCGAGTTGGCACAGATACGCAGTATTTT. Protein sequence: CASSPRAGGRVGTDTQYF. Full variable domain (outside the CDR3, taken from reference TRBV19 and TRBJ2-3): DGGITQSPKYLFRKEGQNVTLSCEQNLNHDAMYWYRQDPGQGLRLIYYSQIVNDFQKGDIAEGYSVSREKKESFPLTVTSAQKNPTAFYLCASSPRAGGRVGTDTQYFGPGTRLTVL.

The chain has TRBV28 and TRBJ1-3; no reliable D call. Germline CDR1 and CDR2: MDHEN and SYDVKM. There are 15 residues in the CDR3. V dropped 6 bases and J dropped 2 bases, with 14 bases sitting between them. The CDR3 sequence: CASSEWSVAGNTIYF. The CDR3 DNA sequence: TGTGCCAGCAGCGAGTGGTCAGTAGCTGGAAACACCATATATTTT.

The chain recombines TRBV27 with TRBJ1-6; possible D gene TRBD1, 5 bases. The germline V gene has CDR1 MNHEY and CDR2 SMNVEV (reference sequence). Trimming cost V 1 base and J 13 bases, with 17 bases left between them. This CDR3 is built from 15 residues. DNA for the CDR3: TGTGCCAGCAGTTTATATCCCTGGGGCGGTTACCCCCTCCACTTT. Amino acids: CASSLYPWGGYPLHF.

This clone was seen only once. J is TRBJ2-5 and V is TRBV7-2; D may match TRBD1 or TRBD2 (5 bases each). V was trimmed by 1 base and J by 1 base, leaving 13 bases between them. Germline-derived CDR1 and CDR2 are SGHTA and FQGNSA. The CDR3 covers 16 residues. The CDR3 reads CASSLGPRGGQETQYF. In DNA, the CDR3 is TGTGCCAGCAGCTTAGGGCCCCGGGGCGGCCAAGAGACCCAGTACTTC.

The gene calls are TRBV15 and TRBJ2-3; 7 bases are shared with TRBD2. Germline values: CDR1 LNHNV, CDR2 YYDKDF (reference sequence). The trim removed 8 bases at V and 0 bases at J, leaving 8 bases unmatched. The CDR3 spans 15 residues. The CDR3 loop is CATLRDYASTDTQYF. CDR3 sequence (DNA): TGTGCCACCCTCCGGGACTATGCTAGCACAGATACGCAGTATTTT.

This chain uses TRBV18 with TRBJ2-1; no clear D. The V end lost 3 bases, the J end lost 0 bases, and 6 bases lay between the germline ends. CDR3 length equals 14 residues. Germline CDR1 reads KGHSH; CDR2 reads LQKENI. The CDR3, as DNA: TGTGCCAGCTCACCCAGGAGCTCCTACAATGAGCAGTTCTTC. Protein sequence: CASSPRSSYNEQFF.

V usage is TRBV6-1 and J usage is TRBJ1-1; D call uncertain. The V gene lost 5 bases and the J gene lost 5 bases, with 12 bases spanning the gap. CDR1 MNHNS and CDR2 SASEGT come from the germline V gene. This CDR3 is 13 amino acids long. For the CDR3, the DNA is TGTGCCAGCAGTACGAGGACGGGGACTGAAGCTTTCTTT. As protein: CASSTRTGTEAFF.

The chain employs TRBV13 and TRBJ2-7; the D is unclear. The CDR3 has 11 residues. Germline V gene lookup returns CDR1 PRHDT and CDR2 FYEKMQ (reference sequence). Trimming removed 5 bases from V and 2 bases from J, with 4 bases in between. The CDR3, as DNA: TGTGCCAGCAGCATTACCTACGAGCAGTACTTC. This translates into CASSITYEQYF.

The chain links TRBV4-3 to TRBJ2-2, with D tentatively TRBD2 (7 bases). Germline V CDR1 and CDR2: LGHNA, YSLEER. V was trimmed by 0 bases and J by 6 bases, leaving 20 bases between them. The length of the CDR3 is 18 residues. The CDR3 sequence: CASSQESWRGGRPGELFF. In nucleotides, the CDR3 is TGCGCCAGCAGCCAAGAAAGTTGGAGGGGGGGCCGCCCCGGGGAGCTGTTTTTT.

The chain joins TRBV6-5 to TRBJ1-2; D gene uncertain. Germline V gene lookup returns CDR1 MNHEY and CDR2 SVGAGI. The CDR3 contains 15 residues. Trimming cost V 7 bases and J 5 bases, with 20 bases left between them. The CDR3 bases are TGTGCCAGCATTGGTTCCGACCGATGGGGTTATGGCTACACCTTC. Translating it yields CASIGSDRWGYGYTF.

The J gene is TRBJ2-3, the V gene TRBV2, with 8 bases lining up with TRBD2. Trimming cost V 8 bases and J 3 bases; bases outside gene matches: 7. CDR3 length: 14 residues. Germline CDR1 is SNHLY and CDR2 is FYNNEI. The CDR3 is CASGSGSRTDTQYF. DNA for the CDR3: TGTGCCAGCGGGAGCGGGAGCAGGACAGATACGCAGTATTTT.

The V call is TRBV29-1, the J call TRBJ1-1, with a possible D match to TRBD1 (5 bases). The CDR3 consists of 12 residues. The V gene's germline CDR1 is SQVTM and CDR2 ANQGSEA. Trimming removed 4 bases at V and 4 bases at J, with 10 bases between. CDR3 sequence (DNA): TGCAGCGTTGCTGGCAGGGTCACTGAAGCTTTCTTT. It specifies CSVAGRVTEAFF.

J is TRBJ2-3 and V is TRBV5-6; 10 bases fit TRBD2. The CDR3 loop spans 17 amino acids. Germline V gene sequence: CDR1 SGHDT, CDR2 YYEEEE. The V gene end was trimmed by 4 bases and the J gene end by 0 bases; junction bases not matched to a gene: 8. CDR3 coding DNA: TGTGCCAGCAGCCGTCGGACTAGCGGTTATAGCACAGATACGCAGTATTTT. It is translated as CASSRRTSGYSTDTQYF.

The rearrangement joins TRBV2 to TRBJ2-2; D may be TRBD1 or TRBD2 (5 bases each). The germline CDR1 and CDR2 sequences are SNHLY and FYNNEI. V lost 6 bases to trimming and J lost 3 bases, with 11 bases between them. The CDR3 totals 14 residues. In DNA form, the CDR3 reads TGTGCCAGCAGGCCCGGGACCGACACCGGGGAGCTGTTTTTT. Translating it yields CASRPGTDTGELFF. Supplemented by reference TRBV2 and TRBJ2-2, the full variable domain reads EPEVTQTPSHQVTQMGQEVILRCVPISNHLYFYWYRQILGQKVEFLVSFYNNEISEKSEIFDDQFSVERPDGSNFTLKIRSTKLEDSAMYFCASRPGTDTGELFFGEGSRLTVL.

The chain recombines TRBV10-2 with TRBJ1-1; unclear D gene. The germline V gene has CDR1 WSHSY and CDR2 SAAADI. The CDR3 has 13 residues. Trimming stripped 4 bases from V and 3 bases from J, with 9 bases between. CDR3 protein: CASSAGRHTEAFF. CDR3 nucleotide sequence: TGCGCCAGCAGTGCGGGGAGACACACTGAAGCTTTCTTT.

The chain is built from TRBV14 and TRBJ2-2; 7 bases fit TRBD1. The germline gives CDR1 SGHDN, CDR2 FVKESK. This CDR3 contains 15 residues. The trim removed 4 bases at V and 0 bases at J, leaving 2 bases unmatched. CDR3 amino acids: CASSRTGANTGELFF. The CDR3, as DNA: TGTGCCAGCAGCCGGACAGGCGCGAACACCGGGGAGCTGTTTTTT.

The chain couples TRBV7-9 to TRBJ1-1; the D is unclear. Between the trimmed V and J ends, which lost 5 bases and 1 base, there was a span of 17 bases. Germline assignment: CDR1 SEHNR and CDR2 FQNEAQ (reference sequence). This CDR3 contains 16 residues. CDR3 in amino acids: CASSPSIEGKNTEAFF. In DNA, the CDR3 is TGTGCCAGCAGCCCCTCTATAGAGGGAAAGAACACTGAAGCTTTCTTT.

The chain has TRBV5-4 and TRBJ2-2, with TRBD2 matching 8 bases. Germline CDR1 and CDR2: SGHNT and YYREEE (reference sequence). The CDR3 is made up of 18 amino acids. V shed 3 bases and J 7 bases; nucleotides not matched to a gene: 17. DNA for the CDR3: TGTGCCAGCAGCTCCCCGGGGGGAGCCGGGAGGGAAGGCGGGGAGCTGTTTTTT. This codes for CASSSPGGAGREGGELFF.

The V and J genes are TRBV10-3 and TRBJ2-7; D remains ambiguous. This CDR3 comprises 13 residues. Trimming removed 10 bases from V and 2 bases from J, with 15 bases in between. CDR1 is ENHRY and CDR2 is SYGVKD in the germline V gene. The CDR3 loop reads CATGPNQAYEQYF. In DNA, the CDR3 is TGTGCCACCGGCCCCAACCAGGCCTACGAGCAGTACTTC.

This chain links TRBV7-3 with TRBJ2-5; no reliable D call. Per germline, CDR1 SGHTA and CDR2 FQGTGA. This CDR3 region has 11 residues. The V end lost 4 bases, the J end lost 4 bases, and 4 bases lay between the germline ends. The CDR3 DNA is TGTGCCAGCAGCTCCGGAGAGACCCAGTACTTC. Translation gives CASSSGETQYF.